This T cell receptor (beta chain) was recorded in a study of T-cell reconstitution after alpha-beta-depleted transplantation in children. This clonotype appeared many times. CDR3 length: 13 residues. Trimming removed 0 bases from V and 4 bases from J, with 6 bases in between. In germline, CDR1 is GTSNPN, CDR2 SVGIG (reference sequence). It was with unique molecular identifiers that the TCRbeta library was prepared. TCRdb re-called the PCR reads through MiXCR, storing one row per CDR3 protein. This table holds more than 100,000 distinct CDR3 sequences, 23% found once. This receptor was obtained from a male patient between 2 and 15 years old who had a stem cell transplant for chronic granulomatous disease, so the T cells may come from the graft donor. This rearrangement joins TRBV30 to TRBJ2-2; D gene ambiguous. The sequencing used PBMCs, mostly from graft donor cells, collected 180 days after TCRalphabeta/CD19-depleted stem cell transplant. CDR3 bases: TGTGCCTGGAGTGTAGGTCGCACCGGGGAGCTGTTTTTT. Translated, it gives CAWSVGRTGELFF.